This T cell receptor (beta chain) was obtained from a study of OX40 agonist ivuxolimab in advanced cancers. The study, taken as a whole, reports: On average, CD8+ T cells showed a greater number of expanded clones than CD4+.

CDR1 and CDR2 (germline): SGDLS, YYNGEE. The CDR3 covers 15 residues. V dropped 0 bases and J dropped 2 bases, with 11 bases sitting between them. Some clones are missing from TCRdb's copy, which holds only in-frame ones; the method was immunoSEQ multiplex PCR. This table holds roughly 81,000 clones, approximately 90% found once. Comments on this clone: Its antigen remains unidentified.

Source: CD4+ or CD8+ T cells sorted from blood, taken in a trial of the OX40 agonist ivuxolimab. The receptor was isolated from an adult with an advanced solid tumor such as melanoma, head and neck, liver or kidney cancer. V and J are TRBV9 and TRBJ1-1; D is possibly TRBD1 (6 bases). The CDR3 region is CASSVAPRGNTEAFF. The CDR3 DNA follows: TGTGCCAGCAGCGTAGCTCCCAGGGGTAACACTGAAGCTTTCTTT.